These 25 T cell receptor beta chains came from one sample sequenced in a study of T-cell reconstitution after alpha-beta-depleted transplantation in children. Preparation of the TCRbeta library involved a method that used unique molecular identifiers. TCRdb analysed the PCR reads with MiXCR anew, one entry per CDR3 protein. The table includes under 850,000 distinct CDR3 sequences, approximately 14% detected once. The source was PBMCs, collected before TCRalphabeta/CD19-depleted stem cell transplant. The receptors originated from a girl aged 2 to 9 with congenital amegakaryocytic thrombocytopenia, due to receive a stem cell transplant.

This clonotype showed up many times. The chain employs TRBV20-1 and TRBJ2-3; the D is unclear. Germline-derived CDR1 and CDR2 are DFQATT and SNEGSKA (reference sequence). This CDR3 contains 14 residues. Trimming removed 5 bases at V and 2 bases at J, with 14 bases between. CDR3 region: CSAPKLVPTDTQYF. Written as DNA, the CDR3 is TGCAGTGCTCCAAAGTTGGTTCCCACAGATACGCAGTATTTT.

Many counts were recorded for this clonotype. The J gene is TRBJ2-2, the V gene TRBV7-8; D is ambiguous. V dropped 2 bases and J dropped 3 bases, with 7 bases sitting between them. The CDR3 has 14 residues. Germline-derived CDR1 and CDR2 are SGHVS and FQNEAQ. The CDR3 nucleotides are TGTGCCAGCAGCTTATTGGTGGACACCGGGGAGCTGTTTTTT. Protein sequence: CASSLLVDTGELFF.

The sample holds many counts of this clonotype. This chain links TRBV11-2 with TRBJ2-1; unclear D gene. CDR3 size: 15 residues. Germline CDR1 and CDR2: SGHAT and FQNNGV. Trimming cost V 0 bases and J 7 bases, with 13 bases left between them. This CDR3 is CASSLEGLGGNEQFF. CDR3 sequence (DNA): TGTGCCAGCAGCTTAGAGGGCCTGGGCGGAAATGAGCAGTTCTTC. The full variable domain, completed using reference TRBV11-2 and TRBJ2-1, is EAGVAQSPRYKIIEKRQSVAFWCNPISGHATLYWYQQILGQGPKLLIQFQNNGVVDDSQLPKDRFSAERLKGVDSTLKIQPAKLEDSAVYLCASSLEGLGGNEQFFGPGTRLTVL.

This clonotype has just a few counts. The CDR3 sequence: CASSLLAGASHTDTQYF. CDR3 DNA sequence: TGTGCCAGCAGCTTATTAGCGGGAGCTTCTCACACAGATACGCAGTATTTT. The V call is TRBV7-8, the J call TRBJ2-3; 9 bases map to TRBD2. Germline values: CDR1 SGHVS, CDR2 FQNEAQ. The CDR3 contains 17 residues. V lost 2 bases to trimming and J lost 2 bases; unmatched junction nucleotides: 8.

The chain combines TRBV12-3 or TRBV12-4 with TRBJ2-5; D possibly matches TRBD1 or TRBD2 (5 bases each). The CDR3 consists of 16 residues. The germline V and J ends were trimmed by 1 base and 5 bases, with 17 bases remaining between them. The CDR3 loop reads CASSLGGRGRGETQYF. The DNA for the CDR3 is TGTGCCAGCAGTTTAGGGGGACGCGGGCGAGGCGAGACCCAGTACTTC.

This sequence joins TRBV7-2 and TRBJ1-1, with unresolved D. V shed 1 base and J shed 9 bases, with 0 bases lying between them. The CDR3 spans 9 residues. Germline assignment: CDR1 SGHTA and CDR2 FQGNSA. CDR3 in amino acids: CASSLEAFF. The CDR3 nucleotides read TGTGCCAGCAGCTTAGAAGCTTTCTTT. Filled out from reference TRBV7-2 and TRBJ1-1, the complete variable domain reads GAGVSQSPSNKVTEKGKDVELRCDPISGHTALYWYRQSLGQGLEFLIYFQGNSAPDKSGLPSDRFSAERTGGSVSTLTIQRTQQEDSAVYLCASSLEAFFGQGTRLTVV.

This clonotype was found many times. Mismatch with germline at one junction end may stem from a read error. The genes are TRBV7-2 and TRBJ2-1; D perhaps matches TRBD1 (5 bases). CDR1 and CDR2 from the germline V gene are SGHTA and FQGNSA. The CDR3 totals 15 residues. The CDR3 DNA reads as TGTGCCAGCAGTTTAGGGGTAGGCCCTCAAAATGAGCAGTTCTTC. This encodes CASSLGVGPQNEQFF. Supplemented by reference TRBV7-2 and TRBJ2-1, the full variable domain reads GAGVSQSPSNKVTEKGKDVELRCDPISGHTALYWYRQSLGQGLEFLIYFQGNSAPDKSGLPSDRFSAERTGGSVSTLTIQRTQQEDSAVYLCASSLGVGPQNEQFFGPGTRLTVL.

This clonotype was picked up many times. The rearrangement joins TRBV5-1 to TRBJ2-1, with TRBD1 identical over 7 bases. V lost 0 bases and J lost 3; bases outside the gene matches: 3. CDR1 and CDR2 from the germline V gene are SGHRS and YFSETQ. This CDR3 spans 15 amino acids. CDR3 DNA: TGCGCCAGCAGCTTGGCCGGGACAGACTACAATGAGCAGTTCTTC. Translating it yields CASSLAGTDYNEQFF.

V gene TRBV3-1 combines with J gene TRBJ1-5; possible D gene TRBD1, 6 bases. Trimming removed 1 base from V and 4 bases from J, with 11 bases in between. The CDR3 runs to 15 residues. Germline loops: CDR1 LGHDT, CDR2 YNNKEL (reference sequence). In DNA form, the CDR3 reads TGTGCCAGCAGCCAAGGGAAAGGGGGGAATCAGCCCCAGCATTTT. As protein: CASSQGKGGNQPQHF.

The chain uses TRBV18 and TRBJ2-1; D may be TRBD1 (6 bases). The CDR3 is made up of 13 amino acids. Trimming took 5 bases from V and 6 from J, leaving 11 bases between them. The germline CDR1 and CDR2 sequences are KGHSH and LQKENI. The CDR3 sequence: CASSATGSNEQFF. The DNA of the CDR3 is TGTGCCAGCTCAGCCACAGGGAGCAATGAGCAGTTCTTC. Variable domain in full (rest from reference TRBV18 and TRBJ2-1): NAGVMQNPRHLVRRRGQEARLRCSPMKGHSHVYWYRQLPEEGLKFMVYLQKENIIDESGMPKERFSAEFPKEGPSILRIQQVVRGDSAAYFCASSATGSNEQFFGPGTRLTVL.

This clonotype was seen at least ten times. The V and J genes are TRBV28 and TRBJ2-3; TRBD2 aligns across 13 bases. Germline V gene lookup returns CDR1 MDHEN and CDR2 SYDVKM. This CDR3 spans 20 amino acids. Trimming cost V 6 bases and J 8 bases; bases outside gene matches: 23. The chain's CDR3 is CASSSWTSGRGTGSVGTQYF. For the CDR3, the DNA is TGTGCCAGCAGCTCCTGGACTAGCGGGAGAGGTACAGGTTCGGTCGGTACGCAGTATTTT.

The chain links TRBV7-9 to TRBJ2-7; D might be TRBD2 (6 bases). This CDR3 is built from 15 residues. The V gene lost 5 bases and the J gene lost 3 bases, with 17 bases spanning the gap. Germline V CDR1 and CDR2: SEHNR, FQNEAQ (reference sequence). Here the CDR3 reads CASSPPLASDYEQYF. CDR3 bases: TGTGCCAGCAGCCCCCCCCTAGCGTCCGACTACGAGCAGTACTTC.

The chain uses TRBV2 and TRBJ2-3; D is possibly TRBD1 (5 bases). V shed 4 bases and J shed 6 bases, with 17 bases lying between them. Germline V CDR1 and CDR2: SNHLY, FYNNEI. The CDR3 runs to 15 residues. The CDR3 nucleotides are TGTGCCAGCAGTGTCGCTTTAGGTAACAGGGATACGCAGTATTTT. Translating gives CASSVALGNRDTQYF.

This clonotype was detected a few times. The rearrangement uses TRBV11-2 and TRBJ1-1, with no clear D. V was trimmed by 5 bases and J by 4 bases, leaving 11 bases between them. Germline V gives CDR1 SGHAT, CDR2 FQNNGV. This CDR3 is built from 13 residues. The CDR3 DNA sequence: TGTGCCAGCAGCCCCCCCCATTCCACTGAAGCTTTCTTT. Translated, it gives CASSPPHSTEAFF.

This clonotype was recorded many times. This chain uses TRBV12-3 or TRBV12-4 with TRBJ2-1, with D unresolved. The V gene lost 4 bases and the J gene lost 9 bases, with 10 bases spanning the gap. The CDR3 has 12 residues. This chain's CDR3 is CASSWIGGEQFF. The CDR3 DNA is TGTGCCAGCAGTTGGATCGGTGGTGAGCAGTTCTTC.

This clonotype was picked up many times. The V and J genes are TRBV5-1 and TRBJ2-7; D is unresolved. The germline V gene has CDR1 SGHRS and CDR2 YFSETQ. V lost 7 bases and J 3 bases, leaving 14 bases between the germline ends. This CDR3 is built from 13 residues. CDR3: CASAHEPSYEQYF. CDR3 coding DNA: TGCGCCAGCGCCCATGAACCCAGCTACGAGCAGTACTTC.

This clonotype has ten or more counts. This chain links TRBV28 with TRBJ1-5; 8 nucleotides line up with TRBD1. The J segment lost 7 bases and the V segment lost 5 bases, leaving 7 bases of the junction unmatched. The CDR3 contains 14 residues. Germline assignment: CDR1 MDHEN and CDR2 SYDVKM. CDR3 loop: CASSPRQGWQPQHF. The CDR3, as DNA: TGTGCCAGCAGTCCCCGACAGGGGTGGCAGCCCCAGCATTTT.

Many counts were recorded for this clonotype. V is TRBV7-9 and J is TRBJ2-1, with 8 bases lining up with TRBD1. The CDR3 has 17 amino acids. Trimming at V came to 3 bases and at J to 5 bases, leaving 12 bases not matched to a gene. Germline V CDR1 and CDR2: SEHNR, FQNEAQ (reference sequence). The CDR3: CASSFVAGGETNNEQFF. DNA for the CDR3: TGTGCCAGCAGCTTCGTCGCAGGGGGCGAGACTAACAATGAGCAGTTCTTC.

This clonotype was detected ten times or more. The chain joins TRBV7-2 to TRBJ1-4; D unresolved. Germline loops: CDR1 SGHTA, CDR2 FQGNSA. V lost 1 base and J lost 13, with 13 bases in between. CDR3 length: 13 residues. The CDR3 reads CASSLEGSARLFF. The CDR3 region has the DNA TGTGCCAGCAGCTTAGAAGGGTCGGCTCGACTGTTTTTT.

This rearrangement joins TRBV5-1 to TRBJ2-5; the match to TRBD2 covers 14 bases. The CDR3 totals 18 residues. Trimming took 2 bases from V and 0 from J; bases not matched to a gene: 6. The germline V gene has CDR1 SGHRS and CDR2 YFSETQ. CDR3 protein: CASSFGTSGRPYQETQYF. CDR3 DNA: TGCGCCAGCAGCTTTGGGACTAGCGGGAGACCGTACCAAGAGACCCAGTACTTC. Using reference TRBV5-1 and TRBJ2-5 for the parts outside the CDR3, the full variable domain is KAGVTQTPRYLIKTRGQQVTLSCSPISGHRSVSWYQQTPGQGLQFLFEYFSETQRNKGNFPGRFSGRQFSNSRSEMNVSTLELGDSALYLCASSFGTSGRPYQETQYFGPGTRLLVL.

J is TRBJ2-5 and V is TRBV12-3 or TRBV12-4; possibly TRBD2 for D (6 bases). V dropped 4 bases and J dropped 1 base, with 16 bases sitting between them. The CDR3 has 16 residues. The CDR3: CASSWVGEVRQETQYF. CDR3 in DNA: TGTGCCAGCAGTTGGGTTGGGGAGGTGCGCCAAGAGACCCAGTACTTC.

This clonotype was seen a handful of times. The rearrangement uses TRBV20-1 and TRBJ2-1; D may be TRBD2 (6 bases). From germline, CDR1 is DFQATT and CDR2 SNEGSKA (reference sequence). This CDR3 comprises 15 residues. V was cut by 6 bases and J by 2 bases, with 17 bases left in between. DNA of the CDR3: TGCAGTGCGGCGGGCCAAAGCGGGCCCTACAATGAGCAGTTCTTC. Translating it yields CSAAGQSGPYNEQFF.

This clonotype has just a few counts. The chain employs TRBV15 and TRBJ2-1; 13 bases fit TRBD2. This CDR3 is 19 amino acids long. Germline CDR1 and CDR2: LNHNV and YYDKDF (reference sequence). The V gene end was trimmed by 1 base and the J gene end by 0 bases; junction bases not matched to a gene: 6. DNA of the CDR3: TGTGCCACCAGCAGAGGACTAGCGGGAGGTTCCCTCTCCTACAATGAGCAGTTCTTC. It is translated as CATSRGLAGGSLSYNEQFF.

This clonotype showed up many times. V is TRBV12-5 and J is TRBJ2-1; D call uncertain. Germline values: CDR1 LGHNT, CDR2 FRNRAP. The V end lost 2 bases, the J end lost 3 bases, and 5 bases lay between the germline ends. There are 13 residues in the CDR3. CDR3: CASGLYSYNEQFF. The DNA for the CDR3 is TGTGCTAGTGGTTTGTACAGCTACAATGAGCAGTTCTTC. Drawing the rest from reference TRBV12-5 and TRBJ2-1, the complete variable domain is DARVTQTPRHKVTEMGQEVTMRCQPILGHNTVFWYRQTMMQGLELLAYFRNRAPLDDSGMPKDRFSAEMPDATLATLKIQPSEPRDSAVYFCASGLYSYNEQFFGPGTRLTVL.

This chain links TRBV15 with TRBJ2-7; D uncertain. Germline lookup yields CDR1 LNHNV and CDR2 YYDKDF (reference sequence). This CDR3 has 11 residues. The V end lost 0 bases, the J end lost 4 bases, and 1 base lay between the germline ends. The CDR3 here is CATSREYEQYF. DNA for the CDR3: TGTGCCACCAGCAGAGAATACGAGCAGTACTTC. The full variable domain, in which reference TRBV15 and TRBJ2-7 provide the parts outside the CDR3, is DAMVIQNPRYQVTQFGKPVTLSCSQTLNHNVMYWYQQKSSQAPKLLFHYYDKDFNNEADTPDNFQSRRPNTSFCFLDIRSPGLGDTAMYLCATSREYEQYFGPGTRLTVT.